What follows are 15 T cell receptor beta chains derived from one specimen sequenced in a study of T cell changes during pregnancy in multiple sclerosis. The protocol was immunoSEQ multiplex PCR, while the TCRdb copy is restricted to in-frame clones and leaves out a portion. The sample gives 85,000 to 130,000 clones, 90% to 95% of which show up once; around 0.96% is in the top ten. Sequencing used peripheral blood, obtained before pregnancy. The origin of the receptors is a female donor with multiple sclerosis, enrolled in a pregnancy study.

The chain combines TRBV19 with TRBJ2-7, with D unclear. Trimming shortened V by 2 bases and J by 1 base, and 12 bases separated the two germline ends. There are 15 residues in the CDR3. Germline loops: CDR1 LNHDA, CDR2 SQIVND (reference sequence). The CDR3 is CASSIIAGFSYEQYF. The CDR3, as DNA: TGTGCCAGTAGTATAATAGCTGGTTTTTCCTACGAGCAGTACTTC.

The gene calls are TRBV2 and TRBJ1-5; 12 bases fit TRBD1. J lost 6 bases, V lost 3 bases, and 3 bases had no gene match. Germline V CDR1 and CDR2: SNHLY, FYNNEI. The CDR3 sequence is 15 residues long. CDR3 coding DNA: TGTGCCAGCAGTGAGGGACAGGGGGCATCTCAGCCCCAGCATTTT. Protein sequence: CASSEGQGASQPQHF.

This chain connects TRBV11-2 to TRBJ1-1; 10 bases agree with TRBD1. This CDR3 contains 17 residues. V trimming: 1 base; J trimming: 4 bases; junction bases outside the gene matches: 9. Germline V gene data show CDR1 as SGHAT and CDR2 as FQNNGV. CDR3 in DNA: TGTGCCAGCAGCTTAGGGGCGACAGGGGGCGAGAGCACTGAAGCTTTCTTT. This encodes CASSLGATGGESTEAFF.

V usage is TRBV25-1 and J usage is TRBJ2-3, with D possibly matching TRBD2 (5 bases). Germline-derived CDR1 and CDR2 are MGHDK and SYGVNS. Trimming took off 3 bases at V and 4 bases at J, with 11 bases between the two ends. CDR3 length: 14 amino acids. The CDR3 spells CASSDSLAPDTQYF. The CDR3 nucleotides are TGTGCCAGCAGTGACTCTCTAGCTCCAGATACGCAGTATTTT.

CDR3: CASSPNTGGVNEQFF. DNA for the CDR3: TGTGCCAGCTCACCAAACACAGGGGGGGTAAATGAGCAGTTCTTC. The gene calls are TRBV18 and TRBJ2-1; TRBD1 is a possible D gene (8 bases). Trimming shortened V by 2 bases and J by 7 bases, and 15 bases separated the two germline ends. CDR1 is KGHSH, CDR2 LQKENI, per germline. This CDR3 has 15 amino acids.

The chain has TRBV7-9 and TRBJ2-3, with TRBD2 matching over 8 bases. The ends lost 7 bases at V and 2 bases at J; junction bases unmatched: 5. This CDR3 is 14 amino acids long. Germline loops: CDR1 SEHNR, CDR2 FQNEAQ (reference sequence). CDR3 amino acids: CASTLAGPTDTQYF. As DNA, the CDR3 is TGTGCCAGCACCCTAGCGGGCCCCACAGATACGCAGTATTTT. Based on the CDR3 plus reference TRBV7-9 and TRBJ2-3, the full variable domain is DTGVSQNPRHKITKRGQNVTFRCDPISEHNRLYWYRQTLGQGPEFLTYFQNEAQLEKSRLLSDRFSAERPKGSFSTLEIQRTEQGDSAMYLCASTLAGPTDTQYFGPGTRLTVL.

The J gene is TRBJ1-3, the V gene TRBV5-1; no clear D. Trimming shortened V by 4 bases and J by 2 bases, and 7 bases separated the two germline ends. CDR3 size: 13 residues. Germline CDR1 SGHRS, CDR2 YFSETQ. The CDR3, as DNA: TGCGCCAGCAGCGAGGCCCCTGGAAACACCATATATTTT. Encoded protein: CASSEAPGNTIYF.

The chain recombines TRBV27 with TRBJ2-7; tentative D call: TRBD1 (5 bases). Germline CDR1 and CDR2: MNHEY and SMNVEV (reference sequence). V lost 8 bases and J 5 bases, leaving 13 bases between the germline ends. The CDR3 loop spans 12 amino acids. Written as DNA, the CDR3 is TGTGCCAGCTCAGGGTTGGTCGACGAGCAGTACTTC. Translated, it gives CASSGLVDEQYF.

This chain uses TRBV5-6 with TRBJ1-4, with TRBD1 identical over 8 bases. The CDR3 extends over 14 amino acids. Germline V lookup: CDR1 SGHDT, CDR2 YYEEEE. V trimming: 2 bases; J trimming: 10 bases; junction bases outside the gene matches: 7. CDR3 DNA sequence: TGTGCCAGCAGCTTTCAGGGGGCGTTTGGAAAACTGTTTTTT. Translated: CASSFQGAFGKLFF.

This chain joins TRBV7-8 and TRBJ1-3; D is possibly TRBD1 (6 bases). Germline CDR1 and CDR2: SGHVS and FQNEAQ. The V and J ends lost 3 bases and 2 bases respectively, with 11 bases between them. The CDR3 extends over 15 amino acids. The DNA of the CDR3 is TGTGCCAGCAGCTTTCTAGACAGGCCTGGAAACACCATATATTTT. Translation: CASSFLDRPGNTIYF.

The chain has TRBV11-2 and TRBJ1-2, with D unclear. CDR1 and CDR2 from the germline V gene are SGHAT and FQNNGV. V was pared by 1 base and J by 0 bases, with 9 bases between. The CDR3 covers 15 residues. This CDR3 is CASSLVPDTNYGYTF. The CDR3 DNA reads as TGTGCCAGCAGCTTAGTACCCGACACTAACTATGGCTACACCTTC.

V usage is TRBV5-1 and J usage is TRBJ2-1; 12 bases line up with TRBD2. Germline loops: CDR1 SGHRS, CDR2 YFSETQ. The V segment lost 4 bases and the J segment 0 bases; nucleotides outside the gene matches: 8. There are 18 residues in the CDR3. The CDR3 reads CASSQPGTSGPSYNEQFF. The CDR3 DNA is TGCGCCAGCAGCCAACCCGGGACTAGCGGGCCCTCCTACAATGAGCAGTTCTTC.

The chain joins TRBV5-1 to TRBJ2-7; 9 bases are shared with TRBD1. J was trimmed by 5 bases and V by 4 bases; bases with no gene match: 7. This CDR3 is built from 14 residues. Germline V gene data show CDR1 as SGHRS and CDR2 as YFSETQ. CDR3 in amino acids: CASSPGQGFDEQYF. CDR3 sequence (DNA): TGCGCCAGCAGCCCGGGACAGGGATTCGACGAGCAGTACTTC.

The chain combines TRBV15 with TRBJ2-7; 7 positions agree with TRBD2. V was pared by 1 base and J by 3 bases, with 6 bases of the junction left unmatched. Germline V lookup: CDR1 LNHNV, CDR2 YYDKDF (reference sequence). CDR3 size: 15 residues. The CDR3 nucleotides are TGTGCCACCAGCAGAGGTCTAGCGGAGAACTACGAGCAGTACTTC. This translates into CATSRGLAENYEQYF. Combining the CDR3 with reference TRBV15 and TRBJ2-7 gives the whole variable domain DAMVIQNPRYQVTQFGKPVTLSCSQTLNHNVMYWYQQKSSQAPKLLFHYYDKDFNNEADTPDNFQSRRPNTSFCFLDIRSPGLGDTAMYLCATSRGLAENYEQYFGPGTRLTVT.

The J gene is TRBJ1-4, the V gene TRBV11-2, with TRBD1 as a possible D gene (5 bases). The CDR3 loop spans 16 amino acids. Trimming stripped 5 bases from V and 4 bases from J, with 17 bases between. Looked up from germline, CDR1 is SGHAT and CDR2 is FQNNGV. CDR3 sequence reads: CASSPGRGTHNEKLFF. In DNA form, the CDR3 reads TGTGCCAGCAGCCCGGGCCGCGGGACCCATAATGAAAAACTGTTTTTT. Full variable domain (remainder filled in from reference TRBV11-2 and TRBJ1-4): EAGVAQSPRYKIIEKRQSVAFWCNPISGHATLYWYQQILGQGPKLLIQFQNNGVVDDSQLPKDRFSAERLKGVDSTLKIQPAKLEDSAVYLCASSPGRGTHNEKLFFGSGTQLSVL.